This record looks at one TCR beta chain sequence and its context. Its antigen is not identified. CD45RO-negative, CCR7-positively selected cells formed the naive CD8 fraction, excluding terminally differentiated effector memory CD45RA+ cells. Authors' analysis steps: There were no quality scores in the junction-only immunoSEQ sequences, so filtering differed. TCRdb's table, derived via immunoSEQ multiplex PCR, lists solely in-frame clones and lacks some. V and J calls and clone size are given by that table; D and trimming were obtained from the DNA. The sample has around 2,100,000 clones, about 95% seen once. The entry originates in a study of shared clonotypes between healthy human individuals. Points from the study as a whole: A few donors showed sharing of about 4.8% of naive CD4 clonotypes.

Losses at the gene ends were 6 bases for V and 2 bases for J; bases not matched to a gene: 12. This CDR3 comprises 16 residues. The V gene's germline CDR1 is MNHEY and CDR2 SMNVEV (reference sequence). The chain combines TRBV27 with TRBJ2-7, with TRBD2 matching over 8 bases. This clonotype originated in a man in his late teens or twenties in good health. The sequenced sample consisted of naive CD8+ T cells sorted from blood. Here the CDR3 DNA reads TGTGCCAGCAGCGCCAGTAGCGGGGTCCTTACCTACGAGCAGTACTTC. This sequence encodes CASSASSGVLTYEQYF.